This T cell receptor beta chain was documented in a study of cytomegalovirus exposure and HLA in healthy donors. Researchers ran the PCR with 60 Vbeta and 13 Jbeta primers. Some clones are missing from TCRdb's copy, which holds only in-frame ones; the method was immunoSEQ multiplex PCR. The sample lists some 160,000 clones, approximately 82% occurring once. Trimming cost V 5 bases and J 15 bases; bases outside gene matches: 6. From germline, CDR1 is DFQATT and CDR2 SNEGSKA (reference sequence). The CDR3 is made up of 11 amino acids. The sequenced sample consisted of PBMCs. This TCR came from a male donor in good health and CMV-seronegative. V usage is TRBV20-1 and J usage is TRBJ2-1; 11 bases are shared with TRBD2. CDR3 amino acids: CSALTSGSTFF. The CDR3 nucleotides are TGCAGTGCTCTCACTAGCGGGAGTACGTTCTTC.